This T cell receptor (beta chain) was captured in a study of T cells after yellow fever vaccination. Study-wide results and limits: Detected again after the booster were most primary-vaccination clones, at approximately 95% CD4 and around 91% CD8.

Only a few counts were recorded for this clonotype. Its antigen is not known. TCR cDNA was made by 5'RACE template switching, adding a universal primer site and UMIs. TCRdb analysed the 5' RACE reads with MiXCR anew, one entry per CDR3 protein. The sample consists of 200,000 to 250,000 distinct CDR3 sequences, roughly 3.3% of them appearing once. Trimming at V came to 3 bases and at J to 5 bases, leaving 12 bases not matched to a gene. The CDR3 totals 16 residues. Germline CDR1 is SGHTA and CDR2 is FQGNSA. The rearrangement links TRBV7-2 to TRBJ2-5; 7 nucleotides align to TRBD2. This receptor was identified in a man aged 18 to 30 who received the YFV17D yellow fever vaccine. The sample in question was CD4+ T cells sorted from PBMCs, obtained 10 days after the yellow fever booster vaccination. The CDR3 sequence: CASSFFGAGDGETQYF. CDR3 sequence (DNA): TGTGCCAGCAGCTTTTTCGGGGCGGGGGATGGGGAGACCCAGTACTTC.